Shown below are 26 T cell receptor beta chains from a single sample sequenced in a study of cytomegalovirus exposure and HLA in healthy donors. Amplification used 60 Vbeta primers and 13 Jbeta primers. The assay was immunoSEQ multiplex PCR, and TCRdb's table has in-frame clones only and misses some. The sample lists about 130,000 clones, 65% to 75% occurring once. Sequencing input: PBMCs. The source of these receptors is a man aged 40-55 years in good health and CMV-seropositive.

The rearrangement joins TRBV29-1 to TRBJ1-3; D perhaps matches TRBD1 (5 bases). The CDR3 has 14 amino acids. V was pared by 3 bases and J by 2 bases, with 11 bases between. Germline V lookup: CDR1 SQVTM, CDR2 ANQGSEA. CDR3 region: CSVEGGGPGNTIYF. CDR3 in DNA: TGCAGCGTTGAGGGGGGAGGCCCTGGAAACACCATATATTTT.

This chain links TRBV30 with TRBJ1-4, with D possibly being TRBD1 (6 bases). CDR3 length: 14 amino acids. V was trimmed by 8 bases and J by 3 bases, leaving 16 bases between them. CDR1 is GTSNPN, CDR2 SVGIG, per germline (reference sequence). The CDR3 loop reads CAGAAGGPNEKLFF. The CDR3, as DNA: TGTGCCGGAGCCGCGGGGGGCCCTAATGAAAAACTGTTTTTT.

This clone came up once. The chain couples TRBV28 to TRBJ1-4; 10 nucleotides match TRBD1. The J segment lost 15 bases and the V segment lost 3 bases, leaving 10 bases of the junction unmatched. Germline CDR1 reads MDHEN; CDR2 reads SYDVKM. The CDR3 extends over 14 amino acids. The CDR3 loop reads CASSLGTLGQGLFF. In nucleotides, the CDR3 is TGTGCCAGCAGTTTGGGCACTCTGGGACAGGGGTTGTTTTTT.

For the CDR3, the DNA is TGTGCCAGCAGCTTGGCCGGCCGGAGTAATGAAAAACTGTTTTTT. This encodes CASSLAGRSNEKLFF. This chain links TRBV5-5 with TRBJ1-4; D gene unclear. V lost 0 bases, J lost 4 bases, and 10 bases lay in between. Germline CDR1 reads SGHKS; CDR2 reads YYEKEE (reference sequence). CDR3 length equals 15 residues. Based on the CDR3 plus reference TRBV5-5 and TRBJ1-4, the full variable domain is DAGVTQSPTHLIKTRGQQVTLRCSPISGHKSVSWYQQVLGQGPQFIFQYYEKEERGRGNFPDRFSARQFPNYSSELNVNALLLGDSALYLCASSLAGRSNEKLFFGSGTQLSVL.

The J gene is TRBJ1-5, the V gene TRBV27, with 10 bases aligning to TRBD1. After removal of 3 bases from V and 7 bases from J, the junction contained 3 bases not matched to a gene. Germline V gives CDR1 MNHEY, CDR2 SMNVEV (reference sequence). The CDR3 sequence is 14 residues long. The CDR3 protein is CASSLTGGGQPQHF. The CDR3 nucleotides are TGTGCCAGCAGTTTGACAGGGGGCGGCCAGCCCCAGCATTTT.

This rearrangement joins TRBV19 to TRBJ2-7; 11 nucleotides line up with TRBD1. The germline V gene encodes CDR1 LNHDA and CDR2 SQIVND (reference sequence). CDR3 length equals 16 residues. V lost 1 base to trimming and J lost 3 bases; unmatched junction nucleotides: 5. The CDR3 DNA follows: TGTGCCAGTAGTATAGGGCGGACAGGGGGCTTCTACGAGCAGTACTTC. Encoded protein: CASSIGRTGGFYEQYF.

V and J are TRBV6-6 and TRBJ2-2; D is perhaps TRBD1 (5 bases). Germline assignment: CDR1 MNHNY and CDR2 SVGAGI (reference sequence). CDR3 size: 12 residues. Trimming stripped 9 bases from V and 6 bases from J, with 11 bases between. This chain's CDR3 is CASGPQAGELFF. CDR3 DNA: TGTGCCAGTGGGCCACAGGCCGGGGAGCTGTTTTTT.

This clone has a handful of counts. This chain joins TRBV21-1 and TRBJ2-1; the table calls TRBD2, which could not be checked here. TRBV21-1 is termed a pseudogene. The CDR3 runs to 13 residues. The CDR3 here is CASGGGGYNEQFF. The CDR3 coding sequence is TGTGCCAGCGGGGGAGGGGGTTACAATGAGCAGTTCTTC.

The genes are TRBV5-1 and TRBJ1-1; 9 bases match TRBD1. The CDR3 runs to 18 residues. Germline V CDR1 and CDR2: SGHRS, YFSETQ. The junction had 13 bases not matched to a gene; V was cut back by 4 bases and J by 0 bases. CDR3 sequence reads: CASSGGDRESILNTEAFF. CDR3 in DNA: TGCGCCAGCAGCGGGGGGGACAGGGAGAGCATCTTGAACACTGAAGCTTTCTTT.

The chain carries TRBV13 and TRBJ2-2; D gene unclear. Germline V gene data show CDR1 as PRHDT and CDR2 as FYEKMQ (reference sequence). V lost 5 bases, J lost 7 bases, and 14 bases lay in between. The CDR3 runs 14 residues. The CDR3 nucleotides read TGTGCCAGCAGCGCGCGCTACTCGGGCGGGGAGCTGTTTTTT. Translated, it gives CASSARYSGGELFF.

The CDR3 DNA sequence: TGCGCCAGCAGCCACCTAGCGGGATTGAACAATGAGCAGTTCTTC. Encoded protein: CASSHLAGLNNEQFF. The rearrangement joins TRBV4-3 to TRBJ2-1; 9 nucleotides align to TRBD2. Germline CDR1 LGHNA, CDR2 YSLEER. Germline trimming cut 3 bases from V and 5 bases from J; bases unmatched to any gene: 5. The CDR3 is 15 amino acids.

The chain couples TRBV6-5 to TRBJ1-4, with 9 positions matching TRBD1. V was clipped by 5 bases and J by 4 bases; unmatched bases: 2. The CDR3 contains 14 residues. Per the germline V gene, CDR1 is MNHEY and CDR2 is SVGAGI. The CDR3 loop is CASSRQGGNEKLFF. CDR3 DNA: TGTGCCAGCAGTCGACAGGGGGGTAATGAAAAACTGTTTTTT.

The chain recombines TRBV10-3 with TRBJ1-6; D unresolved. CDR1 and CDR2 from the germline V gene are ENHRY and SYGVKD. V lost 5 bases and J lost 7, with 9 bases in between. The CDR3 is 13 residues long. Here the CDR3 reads CAISSYLNSPLHF. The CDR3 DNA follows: TGTGCCATCAGTAGCTACCTAAATTCACCCCTCCACTTT.

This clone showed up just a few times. The CDR3 bases are TGTGCCAGCAGCGGGGTGAAGGGGGCGCTGGGGGCCAACGTCCTGACTTTC. Its translation is CASSGVKGALGANVLTF. This sequence joins TRBV11-2 and TRBJ2-6; 7 bases line up with TRBD1. There are 17 residues in the CDR3. Trimming took 5 bases from V and 4 from J; bases not matched to a gene: 11. Germline loops: CDR1 SGHAT, CDR2 FQNNGV.

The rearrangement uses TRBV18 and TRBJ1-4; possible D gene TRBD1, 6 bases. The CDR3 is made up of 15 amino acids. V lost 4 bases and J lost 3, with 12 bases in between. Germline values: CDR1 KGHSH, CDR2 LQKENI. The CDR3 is CASSRSQGPNEKLFF. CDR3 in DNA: TGTGCCAGCTCACGGTCACAGGGTCCTAATGAAAAACTGTTTTTT.

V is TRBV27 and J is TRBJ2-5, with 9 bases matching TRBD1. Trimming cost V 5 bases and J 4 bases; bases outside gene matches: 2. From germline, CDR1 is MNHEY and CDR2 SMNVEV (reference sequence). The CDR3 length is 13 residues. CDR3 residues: CASSKDRGETQYF. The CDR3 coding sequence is TGTGCCAGCAGTAAGGACAGGGGAGAGACCCAGTACTTC.

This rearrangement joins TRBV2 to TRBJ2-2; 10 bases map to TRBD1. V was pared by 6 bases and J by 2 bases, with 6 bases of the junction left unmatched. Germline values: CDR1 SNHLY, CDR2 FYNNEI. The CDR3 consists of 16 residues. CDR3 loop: CASSSGTGVNTGELFF. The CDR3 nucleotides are TGTGCCAGCAGCTCCGGGACAGGGGTTAACACCGGGGAGCTGTTTTTT.

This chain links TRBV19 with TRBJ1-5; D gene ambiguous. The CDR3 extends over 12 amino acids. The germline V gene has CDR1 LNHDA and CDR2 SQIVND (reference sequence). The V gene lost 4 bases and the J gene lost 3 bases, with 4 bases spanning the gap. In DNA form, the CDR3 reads TGTGCCAGTAGTAATATCAATCAGCCCCAGCATTTT. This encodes CASSNINQPQHF.

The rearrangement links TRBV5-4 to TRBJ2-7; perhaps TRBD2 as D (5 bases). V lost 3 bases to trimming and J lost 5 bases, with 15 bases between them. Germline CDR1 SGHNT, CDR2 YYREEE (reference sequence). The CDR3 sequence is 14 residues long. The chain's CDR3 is CASSSGGVGNEQYF. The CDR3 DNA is TGTGCCAGCAGCTCGGGTGGGGTCGGGAACGAGCAGTACTTC.

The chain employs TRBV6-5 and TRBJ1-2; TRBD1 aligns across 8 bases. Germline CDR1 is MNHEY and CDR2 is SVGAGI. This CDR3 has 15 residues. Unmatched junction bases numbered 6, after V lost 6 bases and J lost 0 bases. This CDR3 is CASRYTGGPNYGYTF. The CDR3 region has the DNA TGTGCCAGCAGGTACACAGGGGGTCCTAACTATGGCTACACCTTC.

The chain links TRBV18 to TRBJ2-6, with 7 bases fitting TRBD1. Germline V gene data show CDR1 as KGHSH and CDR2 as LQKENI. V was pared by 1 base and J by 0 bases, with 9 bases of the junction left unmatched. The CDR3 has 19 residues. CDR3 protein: CASSPRRNRGPSGANVLTF. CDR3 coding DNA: TGTGCCAGCTCACCACGAAGGAACAGGGGACCCTCTGGGGCCAACGTCCTGACTTTC.

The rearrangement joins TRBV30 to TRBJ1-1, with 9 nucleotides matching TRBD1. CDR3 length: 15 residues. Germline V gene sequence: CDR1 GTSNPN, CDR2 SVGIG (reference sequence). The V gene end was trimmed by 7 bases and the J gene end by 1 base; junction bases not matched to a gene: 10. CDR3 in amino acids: CAFSGQGEGNTEAFF. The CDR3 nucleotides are TGTGCCTTTTCGGGACAGGGAGAAGGGAACACTGAAGCTTTCTTT.

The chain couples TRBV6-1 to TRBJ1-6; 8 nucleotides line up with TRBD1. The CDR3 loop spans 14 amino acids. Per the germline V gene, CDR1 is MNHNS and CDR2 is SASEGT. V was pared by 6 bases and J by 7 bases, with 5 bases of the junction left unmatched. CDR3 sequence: CASRPQGGNSPLHF. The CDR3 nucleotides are TGTGCCAGCAGGCCACAGGGGGGAAATTCACCCCTCCACTTT.

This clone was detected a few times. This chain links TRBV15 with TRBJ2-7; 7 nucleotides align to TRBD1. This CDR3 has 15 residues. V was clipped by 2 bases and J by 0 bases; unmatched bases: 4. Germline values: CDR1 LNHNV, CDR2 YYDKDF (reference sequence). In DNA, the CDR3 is TGTGCCACCAGCAGATTCCGGGACAGCTCCTACGAGCAGTACTTC. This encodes CATSRFRDSSYEQYF.

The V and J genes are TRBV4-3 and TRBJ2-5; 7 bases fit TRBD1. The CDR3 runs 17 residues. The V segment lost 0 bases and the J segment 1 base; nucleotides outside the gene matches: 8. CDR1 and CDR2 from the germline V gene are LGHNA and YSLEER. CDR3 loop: CASSQDSGQLTQETQYF. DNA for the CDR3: TGCGCCAGCAGCCAAGACTCGGGACAGCTAACCCAAGAGACCCAGTACTTC.

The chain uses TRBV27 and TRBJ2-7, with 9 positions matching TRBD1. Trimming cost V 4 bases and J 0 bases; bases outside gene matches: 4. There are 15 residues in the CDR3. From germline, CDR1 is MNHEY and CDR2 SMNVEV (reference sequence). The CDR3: CASSWGQGSSYEQYF. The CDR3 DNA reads TGTGCCAGCAGTTGGGGACAGGGTAGCTCCTACGAGCAGTACTTC.